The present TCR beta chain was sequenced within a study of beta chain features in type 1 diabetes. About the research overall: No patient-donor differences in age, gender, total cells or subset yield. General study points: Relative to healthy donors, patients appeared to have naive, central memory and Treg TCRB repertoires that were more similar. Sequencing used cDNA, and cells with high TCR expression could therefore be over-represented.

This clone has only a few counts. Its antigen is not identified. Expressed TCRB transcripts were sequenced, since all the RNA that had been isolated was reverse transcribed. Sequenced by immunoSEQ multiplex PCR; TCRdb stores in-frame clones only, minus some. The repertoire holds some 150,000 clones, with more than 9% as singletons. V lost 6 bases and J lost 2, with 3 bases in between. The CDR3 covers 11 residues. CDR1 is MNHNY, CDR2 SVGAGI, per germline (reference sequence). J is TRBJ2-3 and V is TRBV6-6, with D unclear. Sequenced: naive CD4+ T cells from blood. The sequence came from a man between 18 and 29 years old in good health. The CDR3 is CASSNTDTQYF. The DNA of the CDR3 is TGTGCCAGCAGCAACACAGATACGCAGTATTTT.